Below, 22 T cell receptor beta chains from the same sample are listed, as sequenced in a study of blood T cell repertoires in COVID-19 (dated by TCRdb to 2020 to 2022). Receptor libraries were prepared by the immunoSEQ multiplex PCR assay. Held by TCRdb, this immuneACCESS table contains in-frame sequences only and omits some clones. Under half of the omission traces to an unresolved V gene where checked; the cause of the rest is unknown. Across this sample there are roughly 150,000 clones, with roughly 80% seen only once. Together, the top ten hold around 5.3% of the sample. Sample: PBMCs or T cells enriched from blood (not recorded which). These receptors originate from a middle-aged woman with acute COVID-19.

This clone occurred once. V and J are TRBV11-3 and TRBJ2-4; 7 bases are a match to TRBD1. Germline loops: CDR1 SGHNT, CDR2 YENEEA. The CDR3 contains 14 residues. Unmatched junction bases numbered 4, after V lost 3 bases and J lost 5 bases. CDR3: CASSLGGTENIQYF. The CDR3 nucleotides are TGTGCCAGCAGCTTGGGTGGGACAGAAAACATTCAGTACTTC. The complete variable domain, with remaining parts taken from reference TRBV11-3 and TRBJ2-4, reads EAGVVQSPRYKIIEKKQPVAFWCNPISGHNTLYWYLQNLGQGPELLIRYENEEAVDDSQLPKDRFSAERLKGVDSTLKIQPAELGDSAVYLCASSLGGTENIQYFGAGTRLSVL.

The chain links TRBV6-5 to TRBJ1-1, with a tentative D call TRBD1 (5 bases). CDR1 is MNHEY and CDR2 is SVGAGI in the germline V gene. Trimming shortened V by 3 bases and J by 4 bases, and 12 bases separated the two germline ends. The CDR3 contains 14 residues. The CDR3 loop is CASSYRGGVTEAFF. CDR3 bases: TGTGCCAGCAGTTATCGGGGAGGGGTCACTGAAGCTTTCTTT.

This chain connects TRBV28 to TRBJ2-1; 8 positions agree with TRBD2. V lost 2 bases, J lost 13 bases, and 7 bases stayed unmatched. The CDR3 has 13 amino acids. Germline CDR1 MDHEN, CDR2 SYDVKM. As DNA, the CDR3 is TGTGCCAGCAGTTTAGAGGAGCGGGAGTTACAGTTCTTC. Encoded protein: CASSLEERELQFF.

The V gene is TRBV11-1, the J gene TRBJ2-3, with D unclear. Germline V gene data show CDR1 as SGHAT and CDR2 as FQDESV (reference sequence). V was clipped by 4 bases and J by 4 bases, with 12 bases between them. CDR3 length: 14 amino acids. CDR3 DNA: TGTGCCAGCAGCTCTAACTTTAACGCAGATACGCAGTATTTT. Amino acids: CASSSNFNADTQYF.

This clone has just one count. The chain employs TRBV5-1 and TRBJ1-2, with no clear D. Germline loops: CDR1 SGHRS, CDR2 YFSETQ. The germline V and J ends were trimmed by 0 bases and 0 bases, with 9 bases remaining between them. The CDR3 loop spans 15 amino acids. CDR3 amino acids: CASSLDGSANYGYTF. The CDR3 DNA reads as TGCGCCAGCAGCTTGGACGGGAGTGCTAACTATGGCTACACCTTC.

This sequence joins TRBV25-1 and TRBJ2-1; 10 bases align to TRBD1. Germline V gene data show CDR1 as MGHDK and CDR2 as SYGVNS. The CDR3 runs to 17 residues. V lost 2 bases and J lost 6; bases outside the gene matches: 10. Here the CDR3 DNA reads TGTGCCAGCAGTGAAAATAGGCCTGGGACAGGGGTCAATGAGCAGTTCTTC. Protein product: CASSENRPGTGVNEQFF.

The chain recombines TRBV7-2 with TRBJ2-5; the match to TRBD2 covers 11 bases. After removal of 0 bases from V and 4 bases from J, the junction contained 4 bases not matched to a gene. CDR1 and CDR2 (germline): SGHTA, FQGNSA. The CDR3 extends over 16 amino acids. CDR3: CASSLALAGGVETQYF. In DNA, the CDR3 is TGTGCCAGCAGCTTAGCCCTAGCGGGAGGTGTAGAGACCCAGTACTTC.

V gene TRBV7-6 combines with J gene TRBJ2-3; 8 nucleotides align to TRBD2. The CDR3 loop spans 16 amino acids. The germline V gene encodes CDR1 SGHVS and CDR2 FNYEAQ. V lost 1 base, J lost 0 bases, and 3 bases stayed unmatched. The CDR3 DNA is TGTGCCAGCAGCTTAGTGGGCGGGAGGAGCACAGATACGCAGTATTTT. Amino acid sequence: CASSLVGGRSTDTQYF.

In DNA, the CDR3 is TGTGCCACCAGCATCCGAACTAGCGGGAGGAGAACAGATACGCAGTATTTT. Protein sequence: CATSIRTSGRRTDTQYF. This chain joins TRBV15 and TRBJ2-3, with 12 positions matching TRBD2. V lost 4 bases and J lost 3; bases outside the gene matches: 8. CDR1 and CDR2 (germline): LNHNV, YYDKDF (reference sequence). This CDR3 has 17 residues.

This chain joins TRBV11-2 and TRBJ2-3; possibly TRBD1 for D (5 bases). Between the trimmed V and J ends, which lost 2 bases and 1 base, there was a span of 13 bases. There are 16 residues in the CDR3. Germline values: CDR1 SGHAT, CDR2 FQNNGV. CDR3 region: CASSLFPGSGTDTQYF. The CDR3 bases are TGTGCCAGCAGCTTATTTCCAGGGTCGGGCACAGATACGCAGTATTTT.

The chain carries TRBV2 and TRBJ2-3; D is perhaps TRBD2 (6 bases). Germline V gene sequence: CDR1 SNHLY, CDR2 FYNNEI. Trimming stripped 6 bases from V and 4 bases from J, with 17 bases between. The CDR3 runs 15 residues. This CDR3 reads CASRQTPSAADTQYF. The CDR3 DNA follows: TGTGCCAGCAGGCAAACTCCTAGCGCCGCAGATACGCAGTATTTT.

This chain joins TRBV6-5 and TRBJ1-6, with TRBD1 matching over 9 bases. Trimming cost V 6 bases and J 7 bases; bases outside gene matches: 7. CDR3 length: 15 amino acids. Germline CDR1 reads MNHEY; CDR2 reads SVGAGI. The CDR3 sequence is CASSLPGQGNSPLHF. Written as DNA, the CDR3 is TGTGCCAGCAGCCTACCGGGACAGGGAAATTCACCCCTCCACTTT.

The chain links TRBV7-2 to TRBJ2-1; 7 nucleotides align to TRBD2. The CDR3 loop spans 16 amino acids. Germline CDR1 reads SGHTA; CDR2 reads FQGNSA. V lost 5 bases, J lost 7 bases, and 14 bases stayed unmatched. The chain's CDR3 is CASSPRLAGEKNEQFF. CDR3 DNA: TGTGCCAGCAGCCCTCGACTAGCCGGAGAGAAGAATGAGCAGTTCTTC.

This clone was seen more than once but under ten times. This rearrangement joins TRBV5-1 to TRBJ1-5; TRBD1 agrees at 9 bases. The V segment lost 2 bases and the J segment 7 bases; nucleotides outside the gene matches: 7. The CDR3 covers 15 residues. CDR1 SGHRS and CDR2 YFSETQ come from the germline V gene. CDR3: CASSLTGGAGQPQHF. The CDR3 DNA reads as TGCGCCAGCAGCTTAACAGGGGGCGCGGGGCAGCCCCAGCATTTT.

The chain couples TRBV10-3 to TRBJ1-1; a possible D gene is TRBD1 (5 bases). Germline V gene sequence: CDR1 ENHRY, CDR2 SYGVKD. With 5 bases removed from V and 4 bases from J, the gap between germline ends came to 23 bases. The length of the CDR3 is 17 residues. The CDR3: CAISLHPGGGETTEAFF. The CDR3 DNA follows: TGTGCCATCAGTTTGCACCCCGGCGGGGGGGAGACCACTGAAGCTTTCTTT.

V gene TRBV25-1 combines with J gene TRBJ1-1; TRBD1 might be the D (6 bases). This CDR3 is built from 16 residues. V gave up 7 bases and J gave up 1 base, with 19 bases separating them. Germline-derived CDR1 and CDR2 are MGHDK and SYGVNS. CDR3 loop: CASTRGGGPSNTEAFF. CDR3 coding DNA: TGTGCCAGCACTCGAGGGGGGGGACCTTCGAACACTGAAGCTTTCTTT.

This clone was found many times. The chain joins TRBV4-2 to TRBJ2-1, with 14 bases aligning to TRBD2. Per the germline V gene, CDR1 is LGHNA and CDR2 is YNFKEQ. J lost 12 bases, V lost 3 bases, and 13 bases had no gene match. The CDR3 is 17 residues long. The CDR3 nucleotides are TGTGCCAGCAGCCAGAGGGACGGGACTAGCGGGAGAGTCGGGCAGTTCTTC. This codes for CASSQRDGTSGRVGQFF.

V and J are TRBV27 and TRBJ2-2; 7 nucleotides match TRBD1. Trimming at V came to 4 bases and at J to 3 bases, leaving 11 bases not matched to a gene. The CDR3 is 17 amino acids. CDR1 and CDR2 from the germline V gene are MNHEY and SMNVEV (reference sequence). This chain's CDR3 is CASSSLLGQGDTGELFF. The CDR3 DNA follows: TGTGCCAGCAGTTCACTCCTCGGGCAGGGGGACACCGGGGAGCTGTTTTTT.

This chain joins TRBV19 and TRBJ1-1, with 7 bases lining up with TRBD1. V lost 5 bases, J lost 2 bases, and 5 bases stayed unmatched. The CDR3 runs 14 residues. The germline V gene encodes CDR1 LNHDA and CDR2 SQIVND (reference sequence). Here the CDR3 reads CASSLGQANTEAFF. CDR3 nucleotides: TGTGCCAGTAGTCTAGGACAGGCTAACACTGAAGCTTTCTTT.

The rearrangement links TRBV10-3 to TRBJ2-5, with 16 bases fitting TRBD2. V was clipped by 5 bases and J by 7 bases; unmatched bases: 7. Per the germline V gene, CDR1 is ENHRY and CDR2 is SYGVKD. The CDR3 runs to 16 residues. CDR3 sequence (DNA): TGTGCCATCAGTCCGGGGACTAGCGGGAGGGCCGGGACCCAGTACTTC. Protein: CAISPGTSGRAGTQYF.

The CDR3 protein is CASRQPTGHSGYTF. The DNA for the CDR3 is TGTGCCAGCAGACAACCGACGGGACATTCAGGCTACACCTTC. The rearrangement uses TRBV28 and TRBJ1-2; TRBD1 is a possible D gene (6 bases). The CDR3 extends over 14 amino acids. CDR1 is MDHEN and CDR2 is SYDVKM in the germline V gene. V was trimmed by 6 bases and J by 8 bases, leaving 19 bases between them.

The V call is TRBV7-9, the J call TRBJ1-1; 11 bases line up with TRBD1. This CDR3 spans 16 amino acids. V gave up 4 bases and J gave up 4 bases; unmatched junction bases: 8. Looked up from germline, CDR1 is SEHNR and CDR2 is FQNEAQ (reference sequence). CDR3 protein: CASSSGQGALGTEAFF. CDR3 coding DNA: TGTGCCAGCAGCTCTGGACAGGGGGCCTTGGGCACTGAAGCTTTCTTT.